This TCR beta chain emerged from a study of T cell repertoires in aging, cancer and after chemotherapy. Study conclusions and caveats: In cancer patients, declining TCR diversity with age involved lost richness and lost evenness. Median generation probability rose over the chemotherapy interval in each cancer cohort, suggesting rebound thymic output.

Amplification of TCR beta used genomic DNA extracted from peripheral blood. A mixed TRB-A/B primer pool amplified rearranged TRB by multiplex touch-down PCR. TCRdb re-derived calls from the multiplex PCR reads in MiXCR, one entry per CDR3 protein. The sample has about 5,000 distinct CDR3 sequences, approximately 30% seen once. This clonotype came up a few times. No antigen is known for it. V dropped 4 bases and J dropped 4 bases, with 16 bases sitting between them. CDR1 and CDR2 (germline): LNHDA, SQIVND (reference sequence). The CDR3 length is 16 residues. The gene calls are TRBV19 and TRBJ2-2, with D maybe TRBD2 (7 bases). Source material: blood. The sequence derives from a human donor with a blood cancer. The donor label of this sample is uncertain. This CDR3 reads CASSRGLAAGTGELFF. CDR3 sequence (DNA): TGTGCCAGTAGTAGGGGGCTAGCGGCCGGCACCGGGGAGCTGTTTTTT.